The TCR beta chain under discussion was sequenced for a study of shared clonotypes between healthy human individuals. Every contributor of samples was a Caucasian grown-up residing in Nashville, Tennessee. At a deep level, the assay was run. TCRdb keeps only in-frame clones here, not all; method: immunoSEQ multiplex PCR. This table has about 460,000 clones, over 60% appearing once. The CDR3 consists of 16 residues. Germline-derived CDR1 and CDR2 are SGHTA and FQGNSA. Trimming took 0 bases from V and 4 from J; bases not matched to a gene: 6. V usage is TRBV7-2 and J usage is TRBJ2-1, with 7 positions matching TRBD2. The sample comprised PBMCs. The receptor was derived from a woman in her 40s in good health. Some clones in this sample may be carry-over from other donors' samples. The CDR3 spells CASSLARGTVYNEQFF. Here the CDR3 DNA reads TGTGCCAGCAGCTTAGCGCGGGGGACGGTATACAATGAGCAGTTCTTC.